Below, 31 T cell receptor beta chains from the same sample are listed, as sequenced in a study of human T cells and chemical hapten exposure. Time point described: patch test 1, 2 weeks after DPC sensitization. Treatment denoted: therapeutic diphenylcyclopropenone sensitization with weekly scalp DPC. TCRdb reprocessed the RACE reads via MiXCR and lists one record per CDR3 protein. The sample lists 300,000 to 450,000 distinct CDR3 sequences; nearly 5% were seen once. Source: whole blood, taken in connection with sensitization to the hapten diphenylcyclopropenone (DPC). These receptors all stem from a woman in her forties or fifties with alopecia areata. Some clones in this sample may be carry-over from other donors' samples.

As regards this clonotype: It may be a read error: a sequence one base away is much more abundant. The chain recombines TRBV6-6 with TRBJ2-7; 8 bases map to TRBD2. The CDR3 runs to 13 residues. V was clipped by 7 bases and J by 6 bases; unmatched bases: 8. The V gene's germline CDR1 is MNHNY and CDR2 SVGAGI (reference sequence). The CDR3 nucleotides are TGTGCCAGCAAGGGAGTAGCGGGGACCGAGCAGTACTTC. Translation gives CASKGVAGTEQYF.

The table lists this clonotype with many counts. The CDR3 protein is CASLGADTQYF. CDR3 coding DNA: TGTGCCAGCCTAGGCGCAGATACGCAGTATTTT. The chain carries TRBV10-3 and TRBJ2-3; no reliable D call. With 10 bases removed from V and 4 bases from J, the gap between germline ends came to 9 bases. The CDR3 runs 11 residues. CDR1 and CDR2 (germline): ENHRY, SYGVKD.

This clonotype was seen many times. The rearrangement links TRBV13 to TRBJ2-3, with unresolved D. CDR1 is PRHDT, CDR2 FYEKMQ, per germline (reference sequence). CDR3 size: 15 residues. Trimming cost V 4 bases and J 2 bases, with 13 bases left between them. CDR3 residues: CASSSSTVPTDTQYF. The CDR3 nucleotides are TGTGCCAGCAGCTCATCGACCGTCCCCACAGATACGCAGTATTTT.

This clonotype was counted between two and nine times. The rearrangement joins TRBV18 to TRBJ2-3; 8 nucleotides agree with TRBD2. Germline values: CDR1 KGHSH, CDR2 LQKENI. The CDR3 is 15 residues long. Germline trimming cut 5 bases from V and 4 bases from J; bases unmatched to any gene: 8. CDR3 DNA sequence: TGTGCCAGCTCATCCGGGACTAGGGGGGCAGATACGCAGTATTTT. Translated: CASSSGTRGADTQYF. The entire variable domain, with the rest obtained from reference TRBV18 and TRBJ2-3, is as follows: NAGVMQNPRHLVRRRGQEARLRCSPMKGHSHVYWYRQLPEEGLKFMVYLQKENIIDESGMPKERFSAEFPKEGPSILRIQQVVRGDSAAYFCASSSGTRGADTQYFGPGTRLTVL.

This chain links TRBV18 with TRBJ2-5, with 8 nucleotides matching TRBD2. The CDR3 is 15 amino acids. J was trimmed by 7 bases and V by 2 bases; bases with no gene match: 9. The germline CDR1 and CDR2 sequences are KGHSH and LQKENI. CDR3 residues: CASSPWDDGRVTQYF. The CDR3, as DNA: TGTGCCAGCTCACCATGGGACGACGGGAGGGTGACCCAGTACTTC.

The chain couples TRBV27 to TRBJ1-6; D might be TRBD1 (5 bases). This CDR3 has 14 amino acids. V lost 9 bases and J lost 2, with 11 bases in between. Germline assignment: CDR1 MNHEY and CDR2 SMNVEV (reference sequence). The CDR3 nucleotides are TGTGCCAGTCACCAGGGCCCCTATAATTCACCCCTCCACTTT. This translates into CASHQGPYNSPLHF.

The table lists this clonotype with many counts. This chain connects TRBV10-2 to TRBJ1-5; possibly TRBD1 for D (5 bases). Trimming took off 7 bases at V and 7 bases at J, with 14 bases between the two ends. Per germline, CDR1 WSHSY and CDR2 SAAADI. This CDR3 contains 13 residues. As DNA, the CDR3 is TGCGCCAGCACCGGAGGGGAGGAGCAGCCCCAGCATTTT. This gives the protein CASTGGEEQPQHF.

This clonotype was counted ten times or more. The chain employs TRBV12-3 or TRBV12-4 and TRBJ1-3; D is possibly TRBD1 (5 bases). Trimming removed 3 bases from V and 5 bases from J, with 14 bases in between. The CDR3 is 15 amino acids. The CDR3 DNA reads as TGTGCCAGCAGTTTGTTTCTCCCAGGGCGAAACACCATATATTTT. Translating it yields CASSLFLPGRNTIYF.

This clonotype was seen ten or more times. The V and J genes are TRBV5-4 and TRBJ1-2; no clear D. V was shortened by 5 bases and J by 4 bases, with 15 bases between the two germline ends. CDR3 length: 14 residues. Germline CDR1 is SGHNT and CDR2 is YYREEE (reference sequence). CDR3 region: CASSTTVKGYGYTF. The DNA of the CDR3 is TGTGCCAGCAGTACGACGGTCAAAGGCTATGGCTACACCTTC.

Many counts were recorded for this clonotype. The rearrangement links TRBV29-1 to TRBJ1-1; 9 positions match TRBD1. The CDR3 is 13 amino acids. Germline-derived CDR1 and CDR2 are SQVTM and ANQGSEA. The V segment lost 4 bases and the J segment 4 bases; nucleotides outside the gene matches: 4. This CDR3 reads CSVADRGVTEAFF. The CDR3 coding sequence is TGCAGCGTTGCGGACAGGGGTGTCACTGAAGCTTTCTTT.

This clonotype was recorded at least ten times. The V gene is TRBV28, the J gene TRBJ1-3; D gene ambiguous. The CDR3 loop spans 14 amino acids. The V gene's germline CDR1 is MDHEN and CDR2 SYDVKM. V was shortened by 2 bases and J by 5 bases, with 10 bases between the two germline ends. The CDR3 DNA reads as TGTGCCAGCAGTTTACCCCGGACCCGAAACACCATATATTTT. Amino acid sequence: CASSLPRTRNTIYF.

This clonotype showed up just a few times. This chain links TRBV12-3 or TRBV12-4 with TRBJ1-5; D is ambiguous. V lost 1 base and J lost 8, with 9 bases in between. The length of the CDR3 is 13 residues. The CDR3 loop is CASSLVAGEPQHF. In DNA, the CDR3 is TGTGCCAGCAGTTTAGTAGCTGGGGAGCCCCAGCATTTT.

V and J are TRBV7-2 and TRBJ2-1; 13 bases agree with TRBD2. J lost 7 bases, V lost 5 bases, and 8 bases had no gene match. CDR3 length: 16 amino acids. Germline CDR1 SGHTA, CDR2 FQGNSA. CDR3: CASSRSLAGGRNEQFF. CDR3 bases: TGTGCCAGCAGCCGCTCACTAGCGGGGGGGCGGAATGAGCAGTTCTTC. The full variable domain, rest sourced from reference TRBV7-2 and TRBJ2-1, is GAGVSQSPSNKVTEKGKDVELRCDPISGHTALYWYRQSLGQGLEFLIYFQGNSAPDKSGLPSDRFSAERTGGSVSTLTIQRTQQEDSAVYLCASSRSLAGGRNEQFFGPGTRLTVL.

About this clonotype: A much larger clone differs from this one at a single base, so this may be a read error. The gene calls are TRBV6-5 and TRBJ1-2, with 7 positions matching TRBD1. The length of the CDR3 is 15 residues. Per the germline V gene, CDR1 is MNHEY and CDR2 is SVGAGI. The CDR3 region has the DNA TGTGGCAGCAGTTATGATAAGGGGGCGTACTATGGCTACACCTTC. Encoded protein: CGSSYDKGAYYGYTF.

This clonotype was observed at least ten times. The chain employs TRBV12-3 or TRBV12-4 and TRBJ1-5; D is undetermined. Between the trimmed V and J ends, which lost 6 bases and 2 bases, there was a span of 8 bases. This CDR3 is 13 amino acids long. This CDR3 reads CASSPRGNQPQHF. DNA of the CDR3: TGTGCCAGCAGCCCCCGGGGCAATCAGCCCCAGCATTTT.

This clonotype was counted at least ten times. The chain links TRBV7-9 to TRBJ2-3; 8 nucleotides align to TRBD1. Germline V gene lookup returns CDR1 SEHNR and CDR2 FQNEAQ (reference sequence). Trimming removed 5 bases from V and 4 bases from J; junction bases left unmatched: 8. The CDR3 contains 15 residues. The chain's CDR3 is CASSPRDRRSDTQYF. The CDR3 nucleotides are TGTGCCAGCAGCCCGAGGGACAGGAGATCAGATACGCAGTATTTT.

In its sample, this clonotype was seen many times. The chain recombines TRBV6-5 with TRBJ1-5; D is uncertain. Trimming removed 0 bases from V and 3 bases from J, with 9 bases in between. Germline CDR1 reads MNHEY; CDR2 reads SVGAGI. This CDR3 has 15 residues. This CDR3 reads CASSYSSAANQPQHF. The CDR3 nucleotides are TGTGCCAGCAGTTACTCTTCAGCCGCCAATCAGCCCCAGCATTTT.

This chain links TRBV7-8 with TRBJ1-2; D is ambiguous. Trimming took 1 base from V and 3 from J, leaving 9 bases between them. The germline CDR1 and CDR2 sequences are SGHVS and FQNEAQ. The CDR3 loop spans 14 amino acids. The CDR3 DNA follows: TGTGCCAGCAGCTTAGAGTGGGTTGACTATGGCTACACCTTC. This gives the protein CASSLEWVDYGYTF.

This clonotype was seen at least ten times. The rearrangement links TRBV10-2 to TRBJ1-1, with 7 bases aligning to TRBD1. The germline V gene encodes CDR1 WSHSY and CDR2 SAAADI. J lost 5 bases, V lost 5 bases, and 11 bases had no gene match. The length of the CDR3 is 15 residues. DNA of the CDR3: TGCGCCAGCAGTTCGGCCTACAGGGGAGAGACTGAAGCTTTCTTT. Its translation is CASSSAYRGETEAFF.

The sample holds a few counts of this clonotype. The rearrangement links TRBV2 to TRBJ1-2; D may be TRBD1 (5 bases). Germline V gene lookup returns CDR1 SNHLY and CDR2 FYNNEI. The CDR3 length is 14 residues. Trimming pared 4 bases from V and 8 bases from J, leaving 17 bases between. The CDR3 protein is CASSGSPGMSGYTF. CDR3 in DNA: TGTGCCAGCAGTGGGTCCCCAGGGATGAGCGGCTACACCTTC. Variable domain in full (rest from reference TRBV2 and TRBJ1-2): EPEVTQTPSHQVTQMGQEVILRCVPISNHLYFYWYRQILGQKVEFLVSFYNNEISEKSEIFDDQFSVERPDGSNFTLKIRSTKLEDSAMYFCASSGSPGMSGYTFGSGTRLTVV.

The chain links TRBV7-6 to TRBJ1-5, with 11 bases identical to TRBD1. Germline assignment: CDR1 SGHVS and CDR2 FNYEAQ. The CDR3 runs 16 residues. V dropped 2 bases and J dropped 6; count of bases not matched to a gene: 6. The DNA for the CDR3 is TGTGCCAGCAGCTTATTGGGACAGGGGGGCCCTCAGCCCCAGCATTTT. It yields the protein CASSLLGQGGPQPQHF.

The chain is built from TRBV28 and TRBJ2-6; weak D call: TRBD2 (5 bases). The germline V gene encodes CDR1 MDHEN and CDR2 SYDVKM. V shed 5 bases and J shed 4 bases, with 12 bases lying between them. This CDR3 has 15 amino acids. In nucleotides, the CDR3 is TGTGCCAGCAGTCCGACTATCGCCGGGGCCAACGTCCTGACTTTC. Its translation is CASSPTIAGANVLTF. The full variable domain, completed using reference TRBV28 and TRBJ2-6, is DVKVTQSSRYLVKRTGEKVFLECVQDMDHENMFWYRQDPGLGLRLIYFSYDVKMKEKGDIPEGYSVSREKKERFSLILESASTNQTSMYLCASSPTIAGANVLTFGAGSRLTVL.

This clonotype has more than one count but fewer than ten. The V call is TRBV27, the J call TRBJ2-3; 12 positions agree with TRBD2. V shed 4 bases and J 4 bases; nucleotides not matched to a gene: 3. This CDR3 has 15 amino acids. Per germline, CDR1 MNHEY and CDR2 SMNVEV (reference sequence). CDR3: CASSSSGGVPDTQYF. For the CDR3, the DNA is TGTGCCAGCAGTTCTAGCGGGGGGGTCCCAGATACGCAGTATTTT.

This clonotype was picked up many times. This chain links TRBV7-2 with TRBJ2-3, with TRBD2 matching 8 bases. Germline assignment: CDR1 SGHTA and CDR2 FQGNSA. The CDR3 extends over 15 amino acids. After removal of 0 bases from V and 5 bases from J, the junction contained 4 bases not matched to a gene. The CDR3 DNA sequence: TGTGCCAGCAGCTTAGCAGCGGGGGTCGGAGATACGCAGTATTTT. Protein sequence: CASSLAAGVGDTQYF.

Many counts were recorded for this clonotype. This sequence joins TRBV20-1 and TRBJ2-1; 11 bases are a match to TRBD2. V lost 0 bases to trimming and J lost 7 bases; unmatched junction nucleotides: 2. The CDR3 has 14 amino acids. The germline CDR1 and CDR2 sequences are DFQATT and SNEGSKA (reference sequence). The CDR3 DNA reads TGCAGTGCTAGAGATTTAGCGGGAGGGAATGAGCAGTTCTTC. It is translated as CSARDLAGGNEQFF.

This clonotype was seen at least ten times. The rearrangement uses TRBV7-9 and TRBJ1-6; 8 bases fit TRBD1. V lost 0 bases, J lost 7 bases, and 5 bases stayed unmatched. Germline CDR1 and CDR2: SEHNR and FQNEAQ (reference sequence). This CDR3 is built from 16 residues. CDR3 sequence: CASSLARTGWNSPLHF. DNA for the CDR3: TGTGCCAGCAGCTTAGCCCGGACAGGGTGGAATTCACCCCTCCACTTT.

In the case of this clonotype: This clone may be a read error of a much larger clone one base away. The chain's CDR3 is CASRPGTGWSHEQLF. The CDR3 region has the DNA TGTGCCAGTAGGCCCGGGACAGGATGGTCCCATGAGCAGCTCTTC. The V call is TRBV19, the J call TRBJ2-1, with TRBD1 matching 8 bases. CDR1 LNHDA and CDR2 SQIVND come from the germline V gene (reference sequence). This CDR3 is built from 15 residues.

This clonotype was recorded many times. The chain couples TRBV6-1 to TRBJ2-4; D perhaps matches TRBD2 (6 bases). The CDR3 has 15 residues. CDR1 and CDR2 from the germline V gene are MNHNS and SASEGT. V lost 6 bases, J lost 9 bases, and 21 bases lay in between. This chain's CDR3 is CASSSGPGELSIQYF. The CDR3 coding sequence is TGTGCCAGCAGCTCTGGGCCGGGAGAATTGAGCATTCAGTACTTC.

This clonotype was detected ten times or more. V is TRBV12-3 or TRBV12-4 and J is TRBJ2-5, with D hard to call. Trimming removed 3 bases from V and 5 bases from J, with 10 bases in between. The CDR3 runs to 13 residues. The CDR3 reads CASSFNPGETQYF. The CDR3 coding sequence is TGTGCCAGCAGTTTCAACCCAGGCGAGACCCAGTACTTC.

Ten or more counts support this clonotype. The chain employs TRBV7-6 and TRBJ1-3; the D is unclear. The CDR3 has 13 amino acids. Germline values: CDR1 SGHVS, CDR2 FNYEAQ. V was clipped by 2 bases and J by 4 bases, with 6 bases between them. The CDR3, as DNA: TGTGCCAGCAGCTTACCGGGAGGAAACACCATATATTTT. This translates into CASSLPGGNTIYF. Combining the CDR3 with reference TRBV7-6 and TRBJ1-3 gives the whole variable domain GAGVSQSPRYKVTKRGQDVALRCDPISGHVSLYWYRQALGQGPEFLTYFNYEAQQDKSGLPNDRFSAERPEGSISTLTIQRTEQRDSAMYRCASSLPGGNTIYFGEGSWLTVV.

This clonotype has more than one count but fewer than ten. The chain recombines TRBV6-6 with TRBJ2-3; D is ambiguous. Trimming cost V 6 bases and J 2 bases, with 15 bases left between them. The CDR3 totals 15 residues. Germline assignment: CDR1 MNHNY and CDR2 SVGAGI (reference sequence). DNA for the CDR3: TGTGCCAGCAGGCGACTCCCGTCTAACACAGATACGCAGTATTTT. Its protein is CASRRLPSNTDTQYF.